Detailed here is one T cell receptor (beta chain). Its target is unknown. Indicated treatment: approximately 11-day PBMC culture with coronavirus spike peptide pools or control peptides (ViraFEST assay). This sample was included in a study of vaccination and CD4 T cells after COVID-19. General study results and limits: In median terms, SARS-CoV-2-reactive clonotypes went from approximately 21 to 38, a nonsignificant rise.

The Oncomine TCR Beta short-read assay was applied to DNA of cultured CD4+ T cells. From cultured CD4+ T cells, genomic DNA was extracted. TCRdb called the PCR reads again in MiXCR, with one record for every CDR3 protein. Among around 20,000 distinct CDR3 sequences, approximately 59% were seen once, and the ten largest hold about an eighth. V was trimmed by 2 bases and J by 0 bases, leaving 14 bases between them. Germline CDR1 is KGHSH and CDR2 is LQKENI. This CDR3 is 17 amino acids long. The material was CD4+ T cells from blood, cultured in vitro, obtained after SARS-CoV-2 vaccination. This chain connects TRBV18 to TRBJ1-3; D is ambiguous. This sequence was found in a human donor who received a COVID-19 vaccine. For the CDR3, the DNA is TGTGCCAGCTCACCATCGGGCAGGTCTTACTCTGGAAACACCATATATTTT. It is translated as CASSPSGRSYSGNTIYF.